These 19 T cell receptor beta chains originate from one sample sequenced in a study of blood T cell repertoires in COVID-19. Some clones are missing from TCRdb's copy, which holds only in-frame ones; the method was immunoSEQ multiplex PCR. This sample has 150,000 to 160,000 clones, with around 83% found just once. Input material: peripheral blood. The origin of the receptors is an older woman with acute or convalescent COVID-19.

This clone has only a few counts. The CDR3 is CASSPGQGEEKLFF. Here the CDR3 DNA reads TGTGCCAGCAGCCCGGGACAGGGGGAGGAAAAACTGTTTTTT. The chain carries TRBV7-9 and TRBJ1-4; 11 bases align to TRBD1. From germline, CDR1 is SEHNR and CDR2 FQNEAQ (reference sequence). The ends lost 5 bases at V and 8 bases at J; junction bases unmatched: 4. The CDR3 is 14 residues long. Based on the CDR3 plus reference TRBV7-9 and TRBJ1-4, the full variable domain is DTGVSQNPRHKITKRGQNVTFRCDPISEHNRLYWYRQTLGQGPEFLTYFQNEAQLEKSRLLSDRFSAERPKGSFSTLEIQRTEQGDSAMYLCASSPGQGEEKLFFGSGTQLSVL.

The J gene is TRBJ2-1, the V gene TRBV2, with TRBD2 matching over 12 bases. The CDR3 totals 17 residues. The trim removed 6 bases at V and 0 bases at J, leaving 6 bases unmatched. Germline V gene lookup returns CDR1 SNHLY and CDR2 FYNNEI. CDR3 sequence reads: CASRGLAGLSSYNEQFF. CDR3 nucleotides: TGTGCCAGCAGGGGACTAGCGGGTCTCAGCTCCTACAATGAGCAGTTCTTC.

This clone was observed a handful of times. The chain links TRBV11-2 to TRBJ1-2; D unresolved. V was trimmed by 4 bases and J by 5 bases, leaving 11 bases between them. Germline values: CDR1 SGHAT, CDR2 FQNNGV. CDR3 length equals 13 residues. The chain's CDR3 is CASSSVQTYGYTF. CDR3 nucleotide sequence: TGTGCCAGCAGCTCCGTACAGACGTATGGCTACACCTTC.

Remarks on this clone: The limits of the CDR3 on the DNA are not certain, so only TCRdb's listed CDR3 is given. The V call is TRBV21-1, the J call TRBJ2-2; TRBD2, the D gene given by the table, was not confirmed from the DNA. TRBV21-1 is described as a pseudogene. The CDR3 extends over 18 residues, inclusive of both ends. CDR3: CASSKVVAGGSNTGELFF.

Notes on this clone: Other DNA sequences within the sample encode an identical CDR3. J is TRBJ1-2 and V is TRBV5-8, with TRBD1 matching 7 bases. After removal of 4 bases from V and 2 bases from J, the junction contained 5 bases not matched to a gene. The V gene's germline CDR1 is SGHTS and CDR2 YDEGEE. The CDR3 sequence is 14 residues long. The CDR3 here is CASSGRDSNYGYTF. CDR3 in DNA: TGTGCCAGCAGCGGACGGGACAGCAACTATGGCTACACCTTC.

This chain uses TRBV11-2 with TRBJ1-2, with 7 bases matching TRBD1. Germline V CDR1 and CDR2: SGHAT, FQNNGV. V lost 5 bases to trimming and J lost 6 bases; unmatched junction nucleotides: 12. There are 15 residues in the CDR3. This CDR3 reads CASSPPYDRVDGYTF. The CDR3 DNA is TGTGCCAGCAGCCCGCCGTACGACAGGGTTGATGGCTACACCTTC.

The rearrangement links TRBV1 to TRBJ2-7; TRBD1 reflects the table's D call only, with no check against the DNA. TRBV1 is reported as a pseudogene. This CDR3 spans 16 amino acids. The CDR3 is CTSSHANRGEEFEQYF. The CDR3 coding sequence is TGCACCAGCAGCCATGCAAACAGGGGGGAGGAGTTCGAGCAGTACTTC.

The chain has TRBV12-5 and TRBJ1-4; D call uncertain. The CDR3 has 13 residues. V lost 5 bases, J lost 5 bases, and 9 bases lay in between. Germline V gene sequence: CDR1 LGHNT, CDR2 FRNRAP. CDR3 sequence: CASGTGLNEKLFF. CDR3 bases: TGTGCTAGTGGTACTGGACTAAATGAAAAACTGTTTTTT.

This chain joins TRBV19 and TRBJ2-2; the D gene is possibly TRBD2 (6 bases). The CDR3 has 14 residues. With 5 bases removed from V and 6 bases from J, the gap between germline ends came to 13 bases. Germline V gives CDR1 LNHDA, CDR2 SQIVND (reference sequence). CDR3 loop: CASSSGGKAGELFF. The CDR3 bases are TGTGCCAGTAGTTCCGGAGGGAAGGCCGGGGAGCTGTTTTTT.

Here the CDR3 reads CASSQWAGQPQHF. In nucleotides, the CDR3 is TGTGCCAGCAGCCAATGGGCCGGTCAGCCCCAGCATTTT. The chain employs TRBV14 and TRBJ1-5; D remains unclear. The germline V gene has CDR1 SGHDN and CDR2 FVKESK. Trimming cost V 2 bases and J 6 bases, with 8 bases left between them. The CDR3 is 13 residues long.

This clone was seen once. The CDR3 bases are TGCGCCAGCAGCTTGGATGGCCCGGGGAGCAATCAGCCCCAGCATTTT. This translates into CASSLDGPGSNQPQHF. J is TRBJ1-5 and V is TRBV5-1, with unresolved D. This CDR3 is 16 amino acids long. Trimming removed 0 bases at V and 1 base at J, with 11 bases between. Germline CDR1 and CDR2: SGHRS and YFSETQ.

J is TRBJ2-3 and V is TRBV5-6; 7 positions agree with TRBD1. The CDR3 runs to 16 residues. J gave up 4 bases and V 0 bases, and 8 bases lay outside the gene matches. The germline CDR1 and CDR2 sequences are SGHDT and YYEEEE. The CDR3 protein is CASSLEGGVSADTQYF. The CDR3 DNA reads as TGTGCCAGCAGCTTGGAAGGGGGCGTAAGCGCAGATACGCAGTATTTT.

This clone was counted a single time. V and J are TRBV5-5 and TRBJ1-5; D is undetermined. V was pared by 4 bases and J by 5 bases, with 10 bases between. Germline loops: CDR1 SGHKS, CDR2 YYEKEE (reference sequence). CDR3 length equals 13 residues. The CDR3, as DNA: TGTGCCAGCAGCCTGGGAGGTTATCAGCCCCAGCATTTT. It encodes CASSLGGYQPQHF.

For this clone: A clone one base away is much larger, so this may be a read error. This chain uses TRBV6-6 with TRBJ1-1; possible D gene TRBD1, 5 bases. CDR3 length equals 13 residues. The V gene's germline CDR1 is MNHNY and CDR2 SVGAGI (reference sequence). V shed 5 bases and J shed 1 base, with 8 bases lying between them. This CDR3 reads CASSPTGNTEAFF. CDR3 nucleotide sequence: TGTGCCAGCAGTCCCACAGGGAACACTGAAGCTTTCTTT.

The chain joins TRBV7-9 to TRBJ1-6; tentatively, D is TRBD1 (6 bases). This CDR3 contains 12 residues. Per the germline V gene, CDR1 is SEHNR and CDR2 is FQNEAQ (reference sequence). V was pared by 5 bases and J by 9 bases, with 8 bases between. The DNA of the CDR3 is TGTGCCAGCAGCCCAGGGGTTTCACCCCTCCACTTT. It translates to CASSPGVSPLHF.

The chain uses TRBV5-6 and TRBJ2-1; a weak D match, TRBD2 (5 bases). CDR3 length: 15 amino acids. V lost 3 bases to trimming and J lost 0 bases, with 10 bases between them. CDR1 and CDR2 from the germline V gene are SGHDT and YYEEEE. CDR3 in amino acids: CASSYRGSSYNEQFF. The CDR3 DNA sequence: TGTGCCAGCAGCTACCGGGGTAGCTCCTACAATGAGCAGTTCTTC. Full variable domain (outside the CDR3, taken from reference TRBV5-6 and TRBJ2-1): DAGVTQSPTHLIKTRGQQVTLRCSPKSGHDTVSWYQQALGQGPQFIFQYYEEEERQRGNFPDRFSGHQFPNYSSELNVNALLLGDSALYLCASSYRGSSYNEQFFGPGTRLTVL.

This chain uses TRBV6-5 with TRBJ1-5, with D maybe TRBD1 (5 bases). V was clipped by 2 bases and J by 7 bases, with 9 bases between them. The CDR3 consists of 13 residues. CDR1 MNHEY and CDR2 SVGAGI come from the germline V gene. For the CDR3, the DNA is TGTGCCAGCAGTTACGGGCAGGGACAGCCCCAGCATTTT. Amino acid sequence: CASSYGQGQPQHF.

The chain recombines TRBV4-1 with TRBJ1-4; possible D gene TRBD1, 5 bases. The CDR3 consists of 17 residues. Trimming removed 3 bases at V and 4 bases at J, with 18 bases between. The germline V gene has CDR1 MGHRA and CDR2 YSYEKL. In DNA form, the CDR3 reads TGCGCCAGCAGCCACCCCCCTTGGTTGGGGGGTAATGAAAAACTGTTTTTT. Amino acid sequence: CASSHPPWLGGNEKLFF.

V usage is TRBV9 and J usage is TRBJ2-7; D unclear. The CDR3 is 14 residues long. From germline, CDR1 is SGDLS and CDR2 YYNGEE. Trimming left V 1 base short and J 3 bases short, with 11 bases between. The CDR3 loop reads CASSVSHKFYEQYF. CDR3 DNA: TGTGCCAGCAGCGTAAGTCACAAGTTCTACGAGCAGTACTTC.